This T cell receptor (beta chain) was sequenced during a study of T cells in women clearing cervical HPV infection. Study-level results: CIN3+ cases had significantly higher TCR repertoire richness than controls, but evenness did not differ. Cases carried less TRBV6-7 than controls: approximately 0.1% versus 0.16%.

Trimming removed 5 bases from V and 2 bases from J; junction bases left unmatched: 8. There are 16 residues in the CDR3. CDR1 is SNHLY and CDR2 is FYNNEI in the germline V gene. TCRdb keeps only in-frame clones here, not all; method: immunoSEQ multiplex PCR. Its table lists roughly 25,000 clones. In the case of this clone: What it binds is unknown. Read sequence stops 3 residues before the CDR3 end, and the germline J gene provides the missing end.

The chain joins TRBV2 to TRBJ2-2, with TRBD2 matching over 7 bases. Sequenced input: blood buffy coat. This sequence originates from a woman aged 18 to 75 with a cervical HPV16 infection that either progressed to CIN3+ or cleared (not recorded which). CDR3 region: CASSITGTINTGELFF. CDR3 bases read: TGTGCCAGCAGTATAACCGGGACTATAAACACCGGGGAG.